The TCR beta chain described here comes from a study of radiotherapy plus CTLA-4 blockade in lung cancer. Study-level points and caveats: An expansion of tumor-derived TCR clones occurred in blood after radiotherapy plus ipilimumab. Among reported predictors of response, early blood T cell clone dynamics with interferon-beta performed best.

This CDR3 spans 15 amino acids. Germline values: CDR1 LGHNA, CDR2 YSLEER. Trimming cost V 0 bases and J 3 bases, with 11 bases left between them. Regarding this clone: Antigen: not known.

Clones were sequenced by immunoSEQ multiplex PCR, and TCRdb holds only the in-frame ones, with some missing. This table holds more than 95,000 clones, 60% to 75% found once. Chemo-refractory metastatic non-small-cell lung cancer patients were treated with focal radiation plus CTLA-4 blockade with ipilimumab. The specimen comprised peripheral blood, sampled from a patient treated with radiotherapy plus ipilimumab. This TCR derives from a human donor with non-small cell lung cancer who had a partial response to radiotherapy plus ipilimumab. Some clones in this sample may be carry-over from other donors' samples. The rearrangement joins TRBV4-3 to TRBJ1-2; no reliable D call. The CDR3 here is CASSQEETRDYGYTF. The CDR3 nucleotides read TGCGCCAGCAGCCAAGAAGAAACCCGGGACTATGGCTACACCTTC.